A selection of T cell receptor beta chains follows, all from one sample in a study of human T cells and chemical hapten exposure. TCRdb analysed the RACE reads with MiXCR anew, one entry per CDR3 protein. This table has some 360,000 distinct CDR3 sequences, roughly 5.3% appearing once. The specimen was whole blood, collected in connection with sensitization to the hapten diphenylcyclopropenone (DPC). All receptors come from a woman aged 45-65 years with alopecia areata. Some clones in this sample may be carry-over from other donors' samples. Each CDR3 is given with its conserved first and last residue. Fields, in order: CDR3 DNA, CDR3 protein, J gene, V gene, clone size, D gene. D genes are given only for firm matches. Clone size is given for some rows only: seen once, a few or many times, or a class if the clone is expanded.

DNA: TGCAGCGTCGCAGGTTCCTCCTACGAGCAGTACTTC
CDR3: CSVAGSSYEQYF
J: TRBJ2-7
V: TRBV29-1
size: many
D: -

DNA: TGTGCCAGCAGACTACGGGGGGGAGCGACCACCGGGGAGCTGTTTTTT
CDR3: CASRLRGGATTGELFF
J: TRBJ2-2
V: TRBV7-9
size: few
D: TRBD2

DNA: TGTGCCAGCAGTCCGGGGATACTAGCCGAGCAGTTCTTC
CDR3: CASSPGILAEQFF
J: TRBJ2-1
V: TRBV6-1
size: few
D: -

DNA: TGTGCCACCCCACTAGCGGGGGGAAGGGCAGATACGCAGTATTTT
CDR3: CATPLAGGRADTQYF
J: TRBJ2-3
V: TRBV6-1
size: many
D: TRBD2

DNA: TGTGCCAGCAGCTTAGCCCGGATCGGCACAGATACGCAGTATTTT
CDR3: CASSLARIGTDTQYF
J: TRBJ2-3
V: TRBV7-8
size: few
D: -

DNA: TGTGCCACCAGTGATTTTAATAGCAATCAGCCCCAGCATTTT
CDR3: CATSDFNSNQPQHF
J: TRBJ1-5
V: TRBV24-1
size: many
D: -

DNA: TGTGCCAGCAGCGTAGAGACGGGAGGGCCTGACGAGCAGTACTTC
CDR3: CASSVETGGPDEQYF
J: TRBJ2-7
V: TRBV9
size: -
D: TRBD2

DNA: TGTGCCACTACGGGACTAGCTAACCACGAGCAGTACTTC
CDR3: CATTGLANHEQYF
J: TRBJ2-7
V: TRBV15
size: many
D: TRBD2

DNA: TGCGCCAGCAGCTTGGTGAGTCCGTCCGATGAGCAGTTCTTC
CDR3: CASSLVSPSDEQFF
J: TRBJ2-1
V: TRBV5-1
size: many
D: -

DNA: TGTGCCATCAGTGCGGGGAACCTAGAGACCCAGTACTTC
CDR3: CAISAGNLETQYF
J: TRBJ2-5
V: TRBV10-3
size: many
D: -

DNA: TGCGCCAGCAGCCTGGCGGACAGTTTGAACACTGAAGCTTTCTTT
CDR3: CASSLADSLNTEAFF
J: TRBJ1-1
V: TRBV5-1
size: many
D: -

DNA: TGCAGTGCTTCCGACAGGGGGGATGGCTACACCTTC
CDR3: CSASDRGDGYTF
J: TRBJ1-2
V: TRBV20-1
size: -
D: TRBD1

DNA: TGTGCCAGCACCCAAACTAGCGGAGGTCACAATGAGAAGTTCTTC
CDR3: CASTQTSGGHNEKFF
J: TRBJ2-1
V: TRBV11-2
size: -
D: TRBD2

DNA: TGCAGCGTTGAGGGACAGGGGGCTGAAGCTTTCTTT
CDR3: CSVEGQGAEAFF
J: TRBJ1-1
V: TRBV29-1
size: few
D: TRBD1

DNA: TGCGCCAGCAGCTTGGGGCAGGGAGAGACTGACGGCTACACCTTC
CDR3: CASSLGQGETDGYTF
J: TRBJ1-2
V: TRBV5-1
size: -
D: -

DNA: TGCAGTGCTAAAACTAGCGGGATCCGGCATACGCAGTATTTT
CDR3: CSAKTSGIRHTQYF
J: TRBJ2-3
V: TRBV20-1
size: many
D: TRBD2

DNA: TGTGCCAGCAGTGAGGGACAAGCTCTTTATGGCTACACCTTC
CDR3: CASSEGQALYGYTF
J: TRBJ1-2
V: TRBV2
size: many
D: -

DNA: TGCAGCGTTATAAGGCAGGGGATGGGCGAGCAGTACTTC
CDR3: CSVIRQGMGEQYF
J: TRBJ2-7
V: TRBV29-1
size: -
D: -

DNA: TGTGCCAGCAGTTACATGAACAATGAGCAGTTCTTC
CDR3: CASSYMNNEQFF
J: TRBJ2-1
V: TRBV6-2/TRBV6-3
size: -
D: -

DNA: TGCGCCAGCAGCTTGGGGAGCGACACTGAAGCTTTCTTT
CDR3: CASSLGSDTEAFF
J: TRBJ1-1
V: TRBV5-1
size: many
D: -

DNA: TGTGCCAGCAGCCAAGACCTAGCGGGTAGCACAGATACGCAGTATTTT
CDR3: CASSQDLAGSTDTQYF
J: TRBJ2-3
V: TRBV3-1
size: many
D: TRBD2

DNA: TGCAGCGCCCTGGGACTAGCGGGGATAAGCTCCTACGAGCAGTACTTC
CDR3: CSALGLAGISSYEQYF
J: TRBJ2-7
V: TRBV29-1
size: many
D: TRBD2

DNA: TGTGCCACCATCCCCATAGGACAGGGGGGCGATGAGCAGTTCTTC
CDR3: CATIPIGQGGDEQFF
J: TRBJ2-1
V: TRBV7-2
size: many
D: TRBD1

DNA: TGTGCCAGCAGTTCCGGGGGCTATGGCTACACCTTC
CDR3: CASSSGGYGYTF
J: TRBJ1-2
V: TRBV12-3/TRBV12-4
size: many
D: -

DNA: TGTGCCAGCAGCGTAAAAGTGGGGGATCGGGACGGTAGCACAGATACGCAGTATTTT
CDR3: CASSVKVGDRDGSTDTQYF
J: TRBJ2-3
V: TRBV21-1
size: -
D: -

DNA: TGTGCCAGCAGCTTATCCGGACAGGGAACAGATACGCAGTATTTT
CDR3: CASSLSGQGTDTQYF
J: TRBJ2-3
V: TRBV7-2
size: -
D: TRBD1

DNA: TGTGCCAGCAGCCCGCGGGACGGAGCCTACAATGAGCAGTTCTTC
CDR3: CASSPRDGAYNEQFF
J: TRBJ2-1
V: TRBV7-9
size: -
D: -

DNA: TGTGCCAGCAGTTATACACCCAGGGGCATTGACATTCAGTACTTC
CDR3: CASSYTPRGIDIQYF
J: TRBJ2-4
V: TRBV6-6
size: many
D: -

DNA: TGTGCCAGCAGTGATTTTGGGGGGCTAAGGAAGAATGGCTACACCTTC
CDR3: CASSDFGGLRKNGYTF
J: TRBJ1-2
V: TRBV12-3/TRBV12-4
size: few
D: -

DNA: TGTGCCACCAGCAGAGAGGCGGGCTACGAGCAGTACTTC
CDR3: CATSREAGYEQYF
J: TRBJ2-7
V: TRBV15
size: few
D: -

DNA: TGTGCCAGCAGTCCCAGGGAGGGGGCTGTGTTGGACTATGGCTACACCTTC
CDR3: CASSPREGAVLDYGYTF
J: TRBJ1-2
V: TRBV6-5
size: -
D: TRBD1

DNA: TGTGCCAGCAGGGATCGGACAGGGCCTAATGAAAAACTGTTTTTT
CDR3: CASRDRTGPNEKLFF
J: TRBJ1-4
V: TRBV28
size: many
D: TRBD1

DNA: TGTGCCAGCACCCAGGGCCCCTCGAACACTGAAGCTTTCTTT
CDR3: CASTQGPSNTEAFF
J: TRBJ1-1
V: TRBV12-3/TRBV12-4
size: many
D: -

DNA: TGTGCCAGCAGCCAAGGGGTCGGGGGAAATCAGCCCCAGCATTTT
CDR3: CASSQGVGGNQPQHF
J: TRBJ1-5
V: TRBV3-1
size: few
D: -

DNA: TGCGCCAGCAGCCAGAACTTCTTCGGTACGCAGTATTTT
CDR3: CASSQNFFGTQYF
J: TRBJ2-3
V: TRBV4-1
size: -
D: -

DNA: TGTGCCAGCGGTTCACGTGGGCAGACCCAGTACTTC
CDR3: CASGSRGQTQYF
J: TRBJ2-5
V: TRBV6-2/TRBV6-3
size: many
D: -

DNA: TGTGCCACCAGCAGAGAGCAGGGATATAGCACAGATACGCAGTATTTT
CDR3: CATSREQGYSTDTQYF
J: TRBJ2-3
V: TRBV15
size: -
D: -

DNA: TGTGCCAGCAGGACAGGGGGCCATAATTCACCCCTCCACTTT
CDR3: CASRTGGHNSPLHF
J: TRBJ1-6
V: TRBV27
size: -
D: TRBD1

DNA: TGTGCCAGCACCCAAAGACTACAGGCAGGAGGCTATGGCTACACCTTC
CDR3: CASTQRLQAGGYGYTF
J: TRBJ1-2
V: TRBV3-1
size: many
D: -

DNA: TGTGCCAGCAGCTTAGAGGCGACGGGGAGCTTGATCTACACCTTC
CDR3: CASSLEATGSLIYTF
J: TRBJ1-2
V: TRBV7-2
size: few
D: -

DNA: TGCAGTGCTAGGGGGGAAAAACTGTTTTTT
CDR3: CSARGEKLFF
J: TRBJ1-4
V: TRBV20-1
size: many
D: -

DNA: TGTGCCAGCAGGTCTTTGAGGGGGGCGCTGAAAGAGACCCAGTACTTC
CDR3: CASRSLRGALKETQYF
J: TRBJ2-5
V: TRBV11-2
size: -
D: -

DNA: TGTGCCACCAGTGATGGGGGAAGGTACAATGAGCAGTTCTTC
CDR3: CATSDGGRYNEQFF
J: TRBJ2-1
V: TRBV24-1
size: -
D: -

DNA: TGTGCCAGCAGCGCCCAGGGCCGGGAAAAACTGTTTTTT
CDR3: CASSAQGREKLFF
J: TRBJ1-4
V: TRBV7-2
size: -
D: -

DNA: TGCGCCAGCAGCCCAGTGGGGGCGGCCACTGAAGCTTTCTTT
CDR3: CASSPVGAATEAFF
J: TRBJ1-1
V: TRBV4-1
size: -
D: -

DNA: TGTGCCAGCAGCGCCCGACCTAGCGGACTCACAGATACGCAGTATTTT
CDR3: CASSARPSGLTDTQYF
J: TRBJ2-3
V: TRBV11-2
size: many
D: TRBD2

DNA: TGTGCCACAGGGACAGGGAAGGGCCCCCAGCATTTT
CDR3: CATGTGKGPQHF
J: TRBJ1-5
V: TRBV6-2/TRBV6-3
size: few
D: TRBD1